Listed below are T cell receptor beta chains from one sample, sequenced in a study of graft-versus-host responses after intestinal transplantation. Generated by immunoSEQ multiplex PCR, the TCRdb table keeps only in-frame clones and is missing some. The table has some 77,000 clones, about 90% seen once. Sequenced material: PBMCs, taken 98 days after intestinal transplantation. Receptors were obtained from a human patient who received an intestinal transplant, so some T cells may come from the graft donor. CDR3s include the opening cysteine and the closing phenylalanine or tryptophan. The D gene is left open where the match is weak. Expanded clones get a size class; other rows say once, few or many, or leave the size out.

v_gene	abundance	d_gene	j_gene	CDR3nt	CDR3aa
TRBV27	.	.	TRBJ2-2	TGTGCCAGCAGTTTATCACAGACCGGGGAGCTGTTTTTT	CASSLSQTGELFF
TRBV28	.	.	TRBJ1-1	TGTGCCAGCAGGGGAGGGATGAACACTGAAGCTTTCTTT	CASRGGMNTEAFF
TRBV19	.	.	TRBJ1-4	TGTGCCAGTAGTATCGGGGGGCCTAATGAAAAACTGTTTTTT	CASSIGGPNEKLFF
TRBV18	.	.	TRBJ2-5	TGTGCCAGCTCACTAGGAGGGAAAGAGACCCAGTACTTC	CASSLGGKETQYF
TRBV6-5	.	TRBD2	TRBJ2-3	TGTGCCAGCAGTTACTCAACCGGGACTAGGACAGATACGCAGTATTTT	CASSYSTGTRTDTQYF
TRBV6-1	.	TRBD1	TRBJ2-5	TGTGCCAGCAGTGAGGACCGGGGACAGCAAGAGACCCAGTACTTC	CASSEDRGQQETQYF
TRBV7-3	few	.	TRBJ2-1	TGTGCCAGCAGCTTAACGTCCAACAATGAGCAGTTCTTC	CASSLTSNNEQFF
TRBV12-5	.	TRBD1	TRBJ1-5	TGTGCTAGTGGTCCGGGACAGGACAATCAGCCCCAGCATTTT	CASGPGQDNQPQHF
TRBV6-1	.	TRBD2	TRBJ2-1	TGTGCCAGCAGTCTTAGCGGGGGGGCGAGGAATGAGCAGTTCTTC	CASSLSGGARNEQFF
TRBV9	.	TRBD1	TRBJ2-6	TGTGCCAGCAGCGGCGGGACAGGGGTCGTTGGGGCCAACGTCCTGACTTTC	CASSGGTGVVGANVLTF
TRBV29-1	.	.	TRBJ1-2	TGCAGCGTGGGAACAGACTATGGCTACACCTTC	CSVGTDYGYTF
TRBV6-1	.	.	TRBJ1-1	TGTGCCAGCAGTGAAGCTGGAGGGGTCGTGAACACTGAAGCTTTCTTT	CASSEAGGVVNTEAFF
TRBV6-6	.	.	TRBJ1-5	TGTGCCAGCAGTTGGGGGAGCAATCAGCCCCAGCATTTT	CASSWGSNQPQHF
TRBV10-3	.	.	TRBJ2-7	TGTGCCATCAAGGGCAGGGCGTTCGACGAGCAGTACTTC	CAIKGRAFDEQYF
TRBV11-2	.	.	TRBJ1-3	TGTGCCAGCAGCTTAGCCCCCGGGACTTCCAGAGGAAACACCATATATTTT	CASSLAPGTSRGNTIYF
TRBV2	.	.	TRBJ1-2	TGTGCCGCTAGGGGCGGGGCCCCGGGTGGCTACACCTTC	CAARGGAPGGYTF
TRBV27	.	.	TRBJ2-2	TGTGCCAGCAGCAACACATACACCGGGGAGCTGTTTTTT	CASSNTYTGELFF
TRBV19	once	.	TRBJ1-2	TGTGCCAGTAGTTGGACAGACTATGGCTACACCTTC	CASSWTDYGYTF
TRBV11-3	.	.	TRBJ2-2	TGTGCCAGCAGTTGGGCGAACACCGGGGAGCTGTTTTTT	CASSWANTGELFF
TRBV5-1	once	TRBD2	TRBJ2-3	TGCGCCAGCAGCCCCGGACTAGCGGGGGGGCTGGCAGATACGCAGTATTTT	CASSPGLAGGLADTQYF
TRBV7-8	once	TRBD1	TRBJ1-1	TGTGCCAGCAACTTAGTTTTGGGGGACAGGGGGTCGATTAACACTGAAGCTTTCTTT	CASNLVLGDRGSINTEAFF
TRBV11-2	.	TRBD2	TRBJ2-7	TGTGCCAGCAGCTCGGGGACTAGCGGGGATTCCTACGAGCAGTACTTC	CASSSGTSGDSYEQYF
TRBV10-2	.	.	TRBJ1-1	TGCGCCAGCAGTGACCGAGGGGGGGAAACTGAAGCTTTCTTT	CASSDRGGETEAFF
TRBV10-2	once	TRBD1	TRBJ2-6	TGCGCCAGCAGTGAGAACCCTTGGACAGGCTCTGGGGCCAACGTCCTGACTTTC	CASSENPWTGSGANVLTF
TRBV5-1	.	.	TRBJ1-1	TGCGCCAGCAGAATAGTCGGAGGCACTGAAGCTTTCTTT	CASRIVGGTEAFF
TRBV11-1	.	TRBD2	TRBJ2-5	TGTGCCAGCAGCTTTGGGGCTAGCGGGGGCCTCGGGGAGACCCAGTACTTC	CASSFGASGGLGETQYF
TRBV19	.	.	TRBJ2-1	TGTGCCAGTAGTATTTCGCGGTCCTACAATGAGCAGTTCTTC	CASSISRSYNEQFF
TRBV4-2	.	.	TRBJ2-7	TGTGCCAGCAGCCAAGACCAGGACTTGTTCTACGAGCAGTACTTC	CASSQDQDLFYEQYF
TRBV4-1	.	TRBD1	TRBJ2-7	TGCGCCAGCAGCCAATTCGGGACAGCTACCTACGAGCAGTACTTC	CASSQFGTATYEQYF
TRBV7-9	.	.	TRBJ2-7	TGTGCCAGCAGCTTAGGCGGAAGCCTCTTCTCCTACGAGCAGTACTTC	CASSLGGSLFSYEQYF
TRBV10-2	.	.	TRBJ2-5	TGCGCCAGCATAGGCTTTGGGGATGAGACCCAGTACTTC	CASIGFGDETQYF
TRBV10-2	.	TRBD2	TRBJ2-3	TGCGCCAGCAGTGTCCCTCCCCCCCGGGGGGCTAGCGGGGGGGCCGGAACAGATACGCAGTATTTT	CASSVPPPRGASGGAGTDTQYF
TRBV29-1	.	.	TRBJ2-6	TGCAGCGTTGGCAGGCCTGGGGCCAACGTCCTGACTTTC	CSVGRPGANVLTF
TRBV5-4	.	.	TRBJ2-3	TGTGCCAGCAGCTTCCTTAAGGATACGCAGTATTTT	CASSFLKDTQYF
TRBV2	.	.	TRBJ1-5	TGTGCCAGCAGTGAAGGCGGGGGTATCATGCCCCAGCATTTT	CASSEGGGIMPQHF
TRBV7-9	.	TRBD1	TRBJ2-5	TGTGCCAGCAGCCTGGGGACAGGGGAAAAAGAGACCCAGTACTTC	CASSLGTGEKETQYF
TRBV28	.	.	TRBJ2-7	TGTGCCAGCAGTTTAACTGGAGGGGGCTTCAACGAGCAGTACTTC	CASSLTGGGFNEQYF
TRBV5-6	.	TRBD2	TRBJ2-7	TGTGCCAGCAGCCAACCGGGACTAGCCTACGAGCAGTACTTC	CASSQPGLAYEQYF
TRBV7-9	.	TRBD1	TRBJ1-4	TGTGCCAGCAGCTCCGGACAGGTGGGGAATGAAAAACTGTTTTTT	CASSSGQVGNEKLFF
TRBV28	.	TRBD1	TRBJ1-1	TGTGCCAGCAGTAAAGACAGGGACACTGAAGCTTTCTTT	CASSKDRDTEAFF
TRBV6-1	.	.	TRBJ1-4	TGTGCCAGCAGTTCGGACAGACGGAAACTGTTTTTT	CASSSDRRKLFF
TRBV29-1	.	.	TRBJ1-2	TGCAGCGTTGAGTCGGCGACGGACTATGGCTACACCTTC	CSVESATDYGYTF
TRBV7-3	.	TRBD2	TRBJ2-3	TGTGCCAGCAGCCCCACTGGGGGGGAGGCAGATACGCAGTATTTT	CASSPTGGEADTQYF
TRBV7-9	.	TRBD1	TRBJ2-3	TGTGCCAGCAGCTCCCAGCTAGGGACAGGGACGCAGTATTTT	CASSSQLGTGTQYF
TRBV6-4	.	TRBD2	TRBJ2-2	TGTGCCAGCAGTGTTAGCGGGACTGGAGCCGGGGAGCTGTTTTTT	CASSVSGTGAGELFF
TRBV7-2	.	.	TRBJ2-7	TGTGCCAGCAGCTTCTCCTCGGGGAACTACGAGCAGTACTTC	CASSFSSGNYEQYF
TRBV10-3	few	.	TRBJ2-7	TGTGCCATCAGTGATCGGGGATTCGAGCAGTACTTC	CAISDRGFEQYF
TRBV7-3	.	TRBD2	TRBJ2-2	TGTGCCAGCAGCTTGACTAGCGAACACCGGGGAGCTGTTTTT	CASSLTSEHRGAVF
TRBV9	.	TRBD2	TRBJ2-2	TGTGCCAGCAGCTCTCAAGGACTAGCGGGAGGCGGGGAGCTGTTTTTT	CASSSQGLAGGGELFF
TRBV6-6	.	TRBD2	TRBJ2-7	TGTGCCAGCAGTTCTCCGGCGGGGGTCCCCGAGCAGTACTTC	CASSSPAGVPEQYF
TRBV6-5	.	.	TRBJ1-5	TGTGCCAGCAGTGAACTGCTTTATCAGCCCCAGCATTTT	CASSELLYQPQHF
TRBV29-1	.	.	TRBJ2-5	TGCAGCTCGAGCGGAGGCGAAGAGACCCAGTACTTC	CSSSGGEETQYF
TRBV30	.	TRBD1	TRBJ1-1	TGCGCCTGGAGTCAGACAGGGGACACTGAAGCTTTCTTT	CAWSQTGDTEAFF
TRBV18	.	TRBD1	TRBJ2-7	TGTGCCAGCTCACCGGGACAGGGCTCCTACGAGCAGTACTTC	CASSPGQGSYEQYF